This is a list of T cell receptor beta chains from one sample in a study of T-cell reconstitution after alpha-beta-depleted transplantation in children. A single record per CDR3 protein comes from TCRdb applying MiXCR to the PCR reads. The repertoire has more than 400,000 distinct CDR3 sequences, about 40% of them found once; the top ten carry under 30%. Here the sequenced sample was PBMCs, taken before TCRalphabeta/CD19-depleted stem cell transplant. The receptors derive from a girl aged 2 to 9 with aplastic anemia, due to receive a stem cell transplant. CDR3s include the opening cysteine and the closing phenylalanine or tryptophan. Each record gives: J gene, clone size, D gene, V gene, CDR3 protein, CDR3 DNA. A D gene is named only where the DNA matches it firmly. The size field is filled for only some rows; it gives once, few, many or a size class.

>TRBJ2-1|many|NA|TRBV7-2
CASSFYPSGTYNEQFF
TGTGCCAGCAGCTTTTACCCCTCCGGGACCTACAATGAGCAGTTCTTC
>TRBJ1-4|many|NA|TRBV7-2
CASSVDRAGGLGGKLFF
TGTGCCAGCAGCGTTGATAGGGCCGGGGGTCTTGGCGGAAAACTGTTTTTT
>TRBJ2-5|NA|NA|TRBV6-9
CASSYRAGQETQYF
TGTGCCAGCAGTTATCGGGCAGGCCAAGAGACCCAGTACTTC
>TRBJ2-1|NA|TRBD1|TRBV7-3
CASSPQGTGNEQFF
TGTGCCAGCAGCCCACAGGGGACGGGAAATGAGCAGTTCTTC
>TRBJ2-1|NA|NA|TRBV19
CASSIRRDWYNEQFF
TGTGCCAGTAGTATAAGACGGGACTGGTACAATGAGCAGTTCTTC
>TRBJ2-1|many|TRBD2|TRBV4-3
CASSQEATSDEQFF
TGCGCCAGCAGCCAAGAGGCGACTAGCGATGAGCAGTTCTTC
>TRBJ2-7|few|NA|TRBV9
CASSVGAVRVYEQYF
TGTGCCAGCAGCGTAGGAGCGGTAAGGGTCTACGAGCAGTACTTC
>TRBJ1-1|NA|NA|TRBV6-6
CASLDSLLGAFF
TGTGCCAGCTTAGACAGCCTCCTCGGCGCTTTCTTT
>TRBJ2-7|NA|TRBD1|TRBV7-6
CASSLGGTARREQYF
TGTGCCAGCAGCTTAGGTGGGACAGCGAGACGCGAGCAGTACTTC
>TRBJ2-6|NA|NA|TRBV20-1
CSARRGAHAGANVLTF
TGCAGTGCCCGGAGGGGCGCTCACGCCGGGGCCAACGTCCTGACTTTC
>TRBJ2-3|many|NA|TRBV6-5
CASSYNPAGPDTQYF
TGTGCCAGCAGTTACAATCCCGCAGGCCCAGATACGCAGTATTTT
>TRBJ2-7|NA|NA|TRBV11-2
CASSLELPYEQYF
TGTGCCAGCAGCTTAGAACTCCCGTACGAGCAGTACTTC
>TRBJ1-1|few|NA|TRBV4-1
CASSPIGGVFAEAFF
TGCGCCAGCAGCCCGATCGGGGGAGTGTTCGCTGAAGCTTTCTTT
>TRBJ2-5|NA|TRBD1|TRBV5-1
CASSPGQGARGETQYF
TGCGCCAGCAGTCCTGGACAGGGGGCAAGGGGAGAGACCCAGTACTTC
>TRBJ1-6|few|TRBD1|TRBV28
CAGQGGRPNSPLHF
TGTGCCGGACAGGGTGGGAGGCCGAATTCACCCCTCCACTTT
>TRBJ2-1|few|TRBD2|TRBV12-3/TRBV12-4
CASSLLAGGPSEQFF
TGTGCCAGCAGTTTATTAGCGGGAGGGCCTAGTGAGCAGTTCTTC
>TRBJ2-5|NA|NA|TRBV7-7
CASSLGSGSLLETQYF
TGTGCCAGCAGCTTAGGATCTGGGAGCCTCTTGGAGACCCAGTACTTC
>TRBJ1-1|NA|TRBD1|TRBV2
CASRRDRGSGEAFF
TGTGCCAGCCGAAGGGACAGGGGGTCGGGTGAAGCTTTCTTT
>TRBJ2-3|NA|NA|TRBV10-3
CAISESTAKSTDTQYF
TGTGCCATCAGTGAGTCGACGGCTAAGTCCACAGATACGCAGTATTTT
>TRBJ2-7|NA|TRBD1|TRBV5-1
CASSGRQGLYEQYF
TGCGCCAGCAGCGGGCGACAGGGCCTCTACGAGCAGTACTTC
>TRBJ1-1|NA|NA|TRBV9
CASSGTRGGGTEAFF
TGTGCCAGCAGCGGTACAAGGGGCGGGGGCACTGAAGCTTTCTTT
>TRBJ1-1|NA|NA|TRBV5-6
CASSLDRENTEAFF
TGTGCCAGCAGCTTGGACAGGGAGAACACTGAAGCTTTCTTT
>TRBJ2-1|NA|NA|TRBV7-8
CASSLVGRERYNEQFF
TGTGCCAGCAGCTTAGTTGGCAGGGAGAGGTACAATGAGCAGTTCTTC
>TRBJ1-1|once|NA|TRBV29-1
CSVNTGGAGTEAFF
TGCAGCGTGAACACTGGAGGGGCTGGCACTGAAGCTTTCTTT
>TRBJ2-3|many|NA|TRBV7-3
CASSLTGPGSITDTQYF
TGTGCCAGCAGCTTAACGGGCCCCGGGAGTATAACAGATACGCAGTATTTT
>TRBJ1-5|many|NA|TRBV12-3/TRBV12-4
CASSPRQNQPQHF
TGTGCCAGCAGTCCCCGACAGAATCAGCCCCAGCATTTT
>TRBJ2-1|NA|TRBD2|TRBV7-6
CASSLSLAGESEQFF
TGTGCCAGCAGCTTATCACTAGCGGGAGAGAGTGAGCAGTTCTTC
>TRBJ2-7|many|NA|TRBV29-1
CSVEEHGALEQYF
TGCAGCGTTGAGGAACACGGGGCCTTGGAGCAGTACTTC
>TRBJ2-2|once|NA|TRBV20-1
CSARRGGGNTGELFF
TGCAGTGCTAGAAGGGGTGGAGGGAACACCGGGGAGCTGTTTTTT
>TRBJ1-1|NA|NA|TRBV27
CASSWGWGQANTEAFF
TGTGCCAGCAGTTGGGGGTGGGGGCAGGCGAACACTGAAGCTTTCTTT
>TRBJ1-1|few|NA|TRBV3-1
CASSPWGWGMNTEAFF
TGTGCCAGCAGCCCATGGGGGTGGGGGATGAACACTGAAGCTTTCTTT
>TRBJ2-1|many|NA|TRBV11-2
CASSLDTGWRGGKYKNNEQFF
TGTGCCAGCAGCTTAGATACAGGGTGGCGGGGCGGGAAGTACAAAAACAATGAGCAGTTCTTC
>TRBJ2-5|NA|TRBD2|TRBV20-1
CSASGGAGETQYF
TGCAGTGCGAGCGGGGGGGCCGGCGAGACCCAGTACTTC
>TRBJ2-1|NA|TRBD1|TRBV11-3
CASSNPGTEVNEQFF
TGTGCCAGCAGTAACCCCGGGACAGAGGTCAATGAGCAGTTCTTC
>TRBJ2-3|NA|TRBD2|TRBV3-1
CASSIRTSGRADTQYF
TGTGCCAGCAGCATTCGGACTAGCGGGAGGGCAGATACGCAGTATTTT
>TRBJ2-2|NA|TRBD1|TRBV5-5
CASSRRDRGQVRGELFF
TGTGCCAGCAGCCGGAGGGACAGGGGGCAGGTTCGCGGGGAGCTGTTTTTT
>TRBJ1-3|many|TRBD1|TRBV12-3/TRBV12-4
CASSFGTGDGNTIYF
TGTGCCAGCAGTTTTGGGACAGGGGATGGAAACACCATATATTTT
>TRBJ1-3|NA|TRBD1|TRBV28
CASSLIHRDRGSGNTIYF
TGTGCCAGCAGTTTGATCCACCGGGACAGGGGCTCTGGAAACACCATATATTTT
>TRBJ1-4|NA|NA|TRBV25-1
CASSDLGSDEKLFF
TGTGCCAGCAGTGATCTGGGCTCGGATGAAAAACTGTTTTTT
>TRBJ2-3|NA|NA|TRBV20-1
CSAILGDFHTDTQYF
TGCAGTGCTATCCTCGGGGACTTCCACACAGATACGCAGTATTTT
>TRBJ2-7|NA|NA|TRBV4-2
CASSHPDGNYEQYF
TGTGCCAGCAGCCACCCCGACGGGAACTACGAGCAGTACTTC
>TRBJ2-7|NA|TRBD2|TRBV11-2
CASSLGSGSAYEQYF
TGTGCCAGCAGCTTAGGTAGCGGGAGTGCCTACGAGCAGTACTTC
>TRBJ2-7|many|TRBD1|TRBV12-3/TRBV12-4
CASRQGESYEQYF
TGTGCCAGCCGACAGGGAGAGTCCTACGAGCAGTACTTC
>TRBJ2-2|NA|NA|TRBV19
CASRAGTRLNTGELFF
TGTGCCAGTAGGGCCGGGACCCGATTAAACACCGGGGAGCTGTTTTTT
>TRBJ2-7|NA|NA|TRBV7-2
CASSTGLPRYEQYF
TGTGCCAGCAGCACCGGCCTTCCAAGGTACGAGCAGTACTTC
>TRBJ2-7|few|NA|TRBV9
CASSVQGGDEQYF
TGTGCCAGCAGCGTACAGGGCGGCGACGAGCAGTACTTC
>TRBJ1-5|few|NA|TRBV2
CASSSQGNNQPQHF
TGTGCCAGCAGTTCACAGGGAAACAATCAGCCCCAGCATTTT
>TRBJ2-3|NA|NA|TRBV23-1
CASSHRGQPDTQYF
TGCGCCAGCAGTCACCGGGGGCAGCCAGATACGCAGTATTTT
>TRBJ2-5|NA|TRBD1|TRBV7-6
CASSYPFGTANQETQYF
TGTGCCAGCAGCTACCCGTTCGGGACAGCGAATCAAGAGACCCAGTACTTC
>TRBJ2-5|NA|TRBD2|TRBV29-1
CSLRTSGRTAQETQYF
TGCAGCCTCCGGACTAGCGGGAGGACGGCTCAAGAGACCCAGTACTTC
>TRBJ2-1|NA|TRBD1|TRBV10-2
CASSSQGTEQFF
TGCGCCAGCAGTTCACAGGGGACTGAGCAGTTCTTC
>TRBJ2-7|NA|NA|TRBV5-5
CASSLRRDSNEQYF
TGTGCCAGCAGCTTGCGCAGGGACTCGAACGAGCAGTACTTC
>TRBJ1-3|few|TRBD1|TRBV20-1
CSARVDRGSGNTIYF
TGCAGTGCTAGAGTCGACAGGGGCTCTGGAAACACCATATATTTT
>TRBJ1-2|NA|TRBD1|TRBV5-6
CASSLMRGLSTF
TGTGCCAGCAGCTTAATGAGGGGGCTTAGCACCTTC
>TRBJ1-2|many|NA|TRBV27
CASSLGMGQGWPANYGYTF
NA
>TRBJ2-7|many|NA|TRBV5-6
CASSDGLGAYEQYF
TGTGCCAGCAGCGACGGGCTTGGGGCCTACGAGCAGTACTTC
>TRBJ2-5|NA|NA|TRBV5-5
CASSDTGTTQETQYF
TGTGCCAGCAGCGACACCGGGACAACTCAAGAGACCCAGTACTTC
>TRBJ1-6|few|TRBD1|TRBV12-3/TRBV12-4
CASRLQGISYNSPLHF
TGTGCCAGCAGACTACAGGGGATCTCCTATAATTCACCCCTCCACTTT
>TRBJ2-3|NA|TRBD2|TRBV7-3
CASSPNLAGGTDTQYF
TGTGCCAGCAGCCCAAATCTAGCGGGGGGAACAGATACGCAGTATTTT